The clone carrying this TCR beta chain was detected a few times. The antigen is unknown. The data originate from a study of T cell responses to AZD1222 COVID-19 vaccine. V was shortened by 3 bases and J by 0 bases, with 9 bases between the two germline ends. There are 15 residues in the CDR3. Germline V gene sequence: CDR1 LNHDA, CDR2 SQIVND (reference sequence). Measured with immunoSEQ multiplex PCR; TCRdb has only the in-frame clones, and not every one. The sample carries some 110,000 clones, roughly 82% recorded once. Study-wide points: AZD1222 recipients seropositive at baseline numbered only five to seven.

The rearrangement joins TRBV19 to TRBJ1-5; D call uncertain. The source of this sequence is an adult in good health. This specimen consisted of peripheral blood, obtained on day 0 of AZD1222 vaccination. The CDR3, as DNA: TGTGCCAGTAGTATTTTGGGCGTTAGCAATCAGCCCCAGCATTTT. Translation: CASSILGVSNQPQHF.